Listed below are T cell receptor beta chains from one sample, sequenced in a study of blood T cell repertoires in COVID-19. Only in-frame clones appear in the TCRdb table, and some are missing; sequencing was by immunoSEQ multiplex PCR. The repertoire holds 150,000 to 200,000 clones, with about 74% as singletons. What was sequenced was peripheral blood. The receptors derive from an elderly woman with acute or convalescent COVID-19. Each CDR3 is given with its conserved first and last residue.

TRBV4-3 CASSRDPQGNYGYTF
TRBV5-1 CASSLLEPTSTGELFF
TRBV28 CAGRNRASNQPQHF
TRBV30 CAWAGQGFSEAFF
TRBV28 CASSFAGTGDRGGYNEQFF
TRBV6-5 CASSYDPQGTGELFF
TRBV10-2 CASSESPKLPQHF
TRBV24-1 CATSDLEVAGTEQFF
TRBV6-5 CASIGTGPNEQFF
TRBV6-6 CASSSQYGYTF
TRBV5-1 CASKGLAGGLAYEQYF
TRBV7-9 CASSSWALKETQYF
TRBV28 CASSFPATEEQYF
TRBV28 CASSLGQGSYEQYF
TRBV6-2/TRBV6-3 CASSYIGPYEQYF
TRBV4-1 CASSQKTSGRLNTGELFF
TRBV5-8 CASSVWDNPTEAFF
TRBV28 CASSSTGTGQPQHF
TRBV27 CASSFGTGVNTEAFF
TRBV7-2 CASRPREVSYEQYF
TRBV7-7 CASSLVGSFTDTQYF
TRBV19 CASSIGQGSEKLFF
TRBV5-1 CASSLAKGATEAFF
TRBV3-1/TRBV3-2 CASSQVQGATEAFF
TRBV4-3 CASSHRRETQYF
TRBV7-2 CASSATVTYEQYF
TRBV21-1 CASSKGPQAGGINEQFF
TRBV12-3/TRBV12-4 CASSLLGGETQYF
TRBV3-1/TRBV3-2 CASSQAPSTGELFF
TRBV5-4 CASSLEWASTDTQYF
TRBV28 CASSTDRSQYF
TRBV5-1 CASSLVGGGYEQYF
TRBV4-2 CASSSRNEKLFF
TRBV28 CASSLLGGQEVYGYTF
TRBV10-3 CAISEGGQGYYEQYF
TRBV18 CASWTGNSGNTIYF
TRBV5-4 CASSPASGSYEQYF
TRBV19 CASSIDRGTGGVSEAFF
TRBV6-6 CASRTGHGYTF